Below, 26 T cell receptor beta chains from the same sample are listed, as sequenced in a study of cytomegalovirus exposure and HLA in healthy donors. Some clones are missing from TCRdb's copy, which holds only in-frame ones; the method was immunoSEQ multiplex PCR. The data contain about 170,000 clones, about 83% of them singletons. The sample consisted of PBMCs. The source is a woman in her 30s in good health and CMV-seronegative.

This chain joins TRBV4-1 and TRBJ2-7; 7 bases line up with TRBD1. Trimming at V came to 2 bases and at J to 7 bases, leaving 5 bases not matched to a gene. This CDR3 is 13 amino acids long. From germline, CDR1 is MGHRA and CDR2 YSYEKL. The CDR3 spells CASSQLETGEQYF. The DNA of the CDR3 is TGCGCCAGCAGCCAACTAGAGACAGGGGAGCAGTACTTC.

The gene calls are TRBV2 and TRBJ1-6, with TRBD1 matching 8 bases. In germline, CDR1 is SNHLY, CDR2 FYNNEI. There are 14 residues in the CDR3. V gave up 6 bases and J gave up 8 bases; unmatched junction bases: 6. The CDR3, as DNA: TGTGCCAGCAGGGACAGGGACTTTGATTCACCCCTCCACTTT. It codes for CASRDRDFDSPLHF.

The chain uses TRBV5-4 and TRBJ2-7, with 9 bases lining up with TRBD2. The CDR3 has 15 residues. Germline V gene sequence: CDR1 SGHNT, CDR2 YYREEE (reference sequence). Germline trimming cut 5 bases from V and 3 bases from J; bases unmatched to any gene: 9. The CDR3 DNA reads TGTGCCAGCAGTGCAAAGACTAGCGGATACTACGAGCAGTACTTC. Translation: CASSAKTSGYYEQYF.

The chain links TRBV30 to TRBJ2-7; the D gene is possibly TRBD1 (6 bases). The V end was cut by 2 bases, the J end by 6 bases, with 8 bases between. The CDR3 runs 11 residues. The germline V gene has CDR1 GTSNPN and CDR2 SVGIG (reference sequence). The CDR3 region has the DNA TGTGCCTGGAGTCCAGGGGTCGAGCAGTACTTC. This codes for CAWSPGVEQYF.

The chain is built from TRBV5-6 and TRBJ2-3; 8 nucleotides agree with TRBD2. The germline gives CDR1 SGHDT, CDR2 YYEEEE. V shed 3 bases and J 3 bases; nucleotides not matched to a gene: 15. The length of the CDR3 is 18 residues. The CDR3 DNA reads TGTGCCAGCAGCTCGCAAACGCCATCAAGCGGGGGTACAGATACGCAGTATTTT. It yields the protein CASSSQTPSSGGTDTQYF.

V usage is TRBV27 and J usage is TRBJ2-3; D perhaps matches TRBD2 (5 bases). The CDR3 contains 14 residues. Germline V CDR1 and CDR2: MNHEY, SMNVEV (reference sequence). V lost 3 bases and J lost 0, with 7 bases in between. The CDR3 DNA reads as TGTGCCAGCAGTTTCGGGGTTAGCACAGATACGCAGTATTTT. This gives the protein CASSFGVSTDTQYF.

V is TRBV18 and J is TRBJ2-7; TRBD1 might be the D (6 bases). The CDR3 is made up of 12 amino acids. CDR1 KGHSH and CDR2 LQKENI come from the germline V gene. The V gene lost 6 bases and the J gene lost 6 bases, with 12 bases spanning the gap. This CDR3 is CASSPGQSEQYF. The CDR3 DNA reads as TGTGCCAGCTCCCCTGGACAGTCCGAGCAGTACTTC.

This sequence joins TRBV29-1 and TRBJ2-5; 10 nucleotides line up with TRBD2. Trimming removed 1 base from V and 2 bases from J; junction bases left unmatched: 10. The CDR3 consists of 17 residues. The germline gives CDR1 SQVTM, CDR2 ANQGSEA. CDR3 residues: CSVEVRLAGAAQETQYF. The CDR3 nucleotides read TGCAGCGTTGAAGTCCGGCTAGCGGGGGCCGCACAAGAGACCCAGTACTTC. The full variable domain, in which reference TRBV29-1 and TRBJ2-5 provide the parts outside the CDR3, is SAVISQKPSRDICQRGTSLTIQCQVDSQVTMMFWYRQQPGQSLTLIATANQGSEATYESGFVIDKFPISRPNLTFSTLTVSNMSPEDSSIYLCSVEVRLAGAAQETQYFGPGTRLLVL.

This clone showed up just once. This chain connects TRBV5-4 to TRBJ2-7; 9 bases match TRBD1. The trim removed 7 bases at V and 2 bases at J, leaving 7 bases unmatched. The CDR3 runs to 14 residues. The germline V gene encodes CDR1 SGHNT and CDR2 YYREEE (reference sequence). As DNA, the CDR3 is TGTGCCAGCGGAAAAGGACAGGGGACCTACGAGCAGTACTTC. Protein product: CASGKGQGTYEQYF.

The chain carries TRBV30 and TRBJ2-5; the match to TRBD2 covers 7 bases. The V gene's germline CDR1 is GTSNPN and CDR2 SVGIG (reference sequence). The CDR3 spans 15 residues. Germline trimming cut 1 base from V and 5 bases from J; bases unmatched to any gene: 10. The CDR3 bases are TGTGCCTGGAGTGGGGCAACTAGCGCGTGGGAGACCCAGTACTTC. As protein: CAWSGATSAWETQYF.

This chain links TRBV5-1 with TRBJ1-1, with D maybe TRBD1 (6 bases). There are 16 residues in the CDR3. Germline V gives CDR1 SGHRS, CDR2 YFSETQ. Trimming left V 4 bases short and J 2 bases short, with 18 bases between. The CDR3 sequence is CASSQGNRVPNTEAFF. As DNA, the CDR3 is TGCGCCAGCAGCCAAGGGAACAGGGTACCCAACACTGAAGCTTTCTTT. Full variable domain (outside the CDR3, taken from reference TRBV5-1 and TRBJ1-1): KAGVTQTPRYLIKTRGQQVTLSCSPISGHRSVSWYQQTPGQGLQFLFEYFSETQRNKGNFPGRFSGRQFSNSRSEMNVSTLELGDSALYLCASSQGNRVPNTEAFFGQGTRLTVV.

The chain recombines TRBV5-1 with TRBJ1-5; 7 nucleotides line up with TRBD1. Germline lookup yields CDR1 SGHRS and CDR2 YFSETQ. The CDR3 has 16 residues. With V trimmed by 0 bases and J by 4 bases, 7 bases remained unmatched. The CDR3 DNA reads as TGCGCCAGCAGCTTGGGCGCAGGGGGAATAAATCAGCCCCAGCATTTT. Translation gives CASSLGAGGINQPQHF.

The J gene is TRBJ2-7, the V gene TRBV6-5; no firm D call. This CDR3 region has 11 residues. Trimming took 8 bases from V and 6 from J, leaving 11 bases between them. CDR1 MNHEY and CDR2 SVGAGI come from the germline V gene. The chain's CDR3 is CASGPLLEQYF. The CDR3 nucleotides read TGTGCCAGCGGCCCCCTTCTCGAGCAGTACTTC.

The V and J genes are TRBV15 and TRBJ2-7; TRBD1 is a possible D gene (6 bases). In germline, CDR1 is LNHNV, CDR2 YYDKDF (reference sequence). This CDR3 comprises 15 residues. The germline V and J ends were trimmed by 2 bases and 3 bases, with 14 bases remaining between them. CDR3 DNA: TGTGCCACCAGCAGACCTCAGGGGTTTTACTACGAGCAGTACTTC. Protein sequence: CATSRPQGFYYEQYF.

The genes are TRBV2 and TRBJ1-2; maybe TRBD1 (5 bases). The germline gives CDR1 SNHLY, CDR2 FYNNEI. V shed 4 bases and J shed 6 bases, with 12 bases lying between them. This CDR3 region has 13 residues. CDR3 loop: CASSVRGGDGYTF. Here the CDR3 DNA reads TGTGCCAGCAGTGTTCGGGGGGGAGATGGCTACACCTTC.

As DNA, the CDR3 is TGTGCCAGCAGCTTCGGGGGAGGTCAAGAGACCCAGTACTTC. Translated: CASSFGGGQETQYF. The chain couples TRBV5-4 to TRBJ2-5; a possible D gene is TRBD2 (6 bases). Looked up from germline, CDR1 is SGHNT and CDR2 is YYREEE (reference sequence). The CDR3 totals 14 residues. V was pared by 2 bases and J by 2 bases, with 10 bases between. The full variable domain, rest sourced from reference TRBV5-4 and TRBJ2-5, is ETGVTQSPTHLIKTRGQQVTLRCSSQSGHNTVSWYQQALGQGPQFIFQYYREEENGRGNFPPRFSGLQFPNYSSELNVNALELDDSALYLCASSFGGGQETQYFGPGTRLLVL.

This chain connects TRBV4-1 to TRBJ2-7; 7 bases line up with TRBD1. V dropped 0 bases and J dropped 1; count of bases not matched to a gene: 0. Germline lookup yields CDR1 MGHRA and CDR2 YSYEKL. CDR3 length: 14 amino acids. The CDR3: CASSQDRGSYEQYF. The CDR3 DNA sequence: TGCGCCAGCAGCCAAGACAGGGGGTCCTACGAGCAGTACTTC.

This clone was seen a few times. The gene calls are TRBV5-4 and TRBJ2-1; the D gene is possibly TRBD2 (5 bases). Trimming cost V 0 bases and J 7 bases, with 11 bases left between them. Germline CDR1 and CDR2: SGHNT and YYREEE (reference sequence). The CDR3 sequence is 14 residues long. CDR3 residues: CASSLAGVFNEQFF. For the CDR3, the DNA is TGTGCCAGCAGCTTGGCCGGGGTTTTTAATGAGCAGTTCTTC.

The chain has TRBV6-5 and TRBJ2-1; 8 bases map to TRBD2. J was trimmed by 8 bases and V by 4 bases; bases with no gene match: 7. The V gene's germline CDR1 is MNHEY and CDR2 SVGAGI. The CDR3 length is 14 residues. CDR3 loop: CASSSMYGGDEQFF. In DNA, the CDR3 is TGTGCCAGCAGTTCAATGTACGGGGGGGATGAGCAGTTCTTC.

The chain recombines TRBV6-1 with TRBJ1-1; 7 bases line up with TRBD1. Germline CDR1 reads MNHNS; CDR2 reads SASEGT. There are 13 residues in the CDR3. J gave up 5 bases and V 6 bases, and 6 bases lay outside the gene matches. Written as DNA, the CDR3 is TGTGCCAGCAGCGGACAGGACGGGACTGAAGCTTTCTTT. Translation: CASSGQDGTEAFF.

The chain uses TRBV6-5 and TRBJ1-2, with 7 bases lining up with TRBD1. The CDR3 spans 16 residues. Germline trimming cut 0 bases from V and 3 bases from J; bases unmatched to any gene: 7. CDR1 MNHEY and CDR2 SVGAGI come from the germline V gene. The CDR3 loop is CASSYSARGVYYGYTF. The DNA of the CDR3 is TGTGCCAGCAGTTACTCGGCCAGGGGGGTTTACTATGGCTACACCTTC.

The V call is TRBV7-6, the J call TRBJ1-2; TRBD1 matches at 12 bases. J lost 4 bases, V lost 5 bases, and 5 bases had no gene match. CDR3 length: 15 amino acids. CDR1 is SGHVS, CDR2 FNYEAQ, per germline. CDR3 residues: CASSLGTGGTYGYTF. The CDR3 nucleotides are TGTGCCAGCAGCCTCGGGACAGGGGGCACCTATGGCTACACCTTC.

This chain uses TRBV14 with TRBJ2-7; TRBD1 aligns across 7 bases. V lost 1 base, J lost 6 bases, and 6 bases stayed unmatched. CDR1 SGHDN and CDR2 FVKESK come from the germline V gene. The CDR3 covers 14 residues. Here the CDR3 reads CASSQGQGLGEQYF. For the CDR3, the DNA is TGTGCCAGCAGCCAAGGACAGGGCCTGGGCGAGCAGTACTTC. Combining the CDR3 with reference TRBV14 and TRBJ2-7 gives the whole variable domain EAGVTQFPSHSVIEKGQTVTLRCDPISGHDNLYWYRRVMGKEIKFLLHFVKESKQDESGMPNNRFLAERTGGTYSTLKVQPAELEDSGVYFCASSQGQGLGEQYFGPGTRLTVT.

The V gene is TRBV30, the J gene TRBJ2-3; TRBD1 aligns across 10 bases. The CDR3 covers 17 residues. Looked up from germline, CDR1 is GTSNPN and CDR2 is SVGIG (reference sequence). V trimming: 5 bases; J trimming: 5 bases; junction bases outside the gene matches: 16. The CDR3 DNA sequence: TGTGCCTGGCGGGGGGTGGGACAGGGGCCTTCAGGAGATACGCAGTATTTT. This codes for CAWRGVGQGPSGDTQYF.

V is TRBV7-9 and J is TRBJ1-2, with D uncertain. The germline V gene encodes CDR1 SEHNR and CDR2 FQNEAQ (reference sequence). This CDR3 is built from 16 residues. V lost 5 bases, J lost 5 bases, and 21 bases lay in between. For the CDR3, the DNA is TGTGCCAGCAGCCCGCCGGATGTGGGAGCCGTATATGGCTACACCTTC. This sequence encodes CASSPPDVGAVYGYTF.

The J gene is TRBJ1-6, the V gene TRBV5-1; 10 bases are shared with TRBD1. This CDR3 is built from 15 residues. Germline CDR1 and CDR2: SGHRS and YFSETQ. With 3 bases clipped from V and 10 bases from J, the junction kept 7 bases outside the gene matches. The CDR3 DNA sequence: TGCGCCAGCAGCTGGGGGGACAGGGGTAAATCACCCCTCCACTTT. Its translation is CASSWGDRGKSPLHF.